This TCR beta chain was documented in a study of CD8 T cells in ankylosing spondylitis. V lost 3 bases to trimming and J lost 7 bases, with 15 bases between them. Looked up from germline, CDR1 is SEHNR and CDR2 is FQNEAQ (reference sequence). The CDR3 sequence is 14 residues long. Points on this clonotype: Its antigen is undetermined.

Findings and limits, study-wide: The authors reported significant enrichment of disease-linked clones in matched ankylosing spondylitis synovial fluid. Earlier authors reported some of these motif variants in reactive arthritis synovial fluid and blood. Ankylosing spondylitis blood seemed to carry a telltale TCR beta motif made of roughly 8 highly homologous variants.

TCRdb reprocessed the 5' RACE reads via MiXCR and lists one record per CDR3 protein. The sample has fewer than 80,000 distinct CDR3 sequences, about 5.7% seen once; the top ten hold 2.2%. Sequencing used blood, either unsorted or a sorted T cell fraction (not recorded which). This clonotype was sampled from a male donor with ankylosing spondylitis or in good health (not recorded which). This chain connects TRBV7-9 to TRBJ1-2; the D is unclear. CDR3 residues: CASSLKGGNGGYTF. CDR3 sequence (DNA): TGTGCCAGCAGCTTGAAGGGCGGGAACGGTGGCTACACCTTC.